The sequence of this T cell receptor beta chain was determined in a study of shared clonotypes between healthy human individuals. As defined, naive CD8 cells were CD45RO-negative and positively selected for CCR7, with terminally differentiated effector memory CD45RA+ cells excluded. The method was immunoSEQ multiplex PCR; TCRdb's version includes in-frame clones alone and lacks a portion of them. The sample contains over 2,000,000 clones, just over 90% of which appear only once. This CDR3 contains 14 residues. The V gene end was trimmed by 4 bases and the J gene end by 5 bases; junction bases not matched to a gene: 7. The germline CDR1 and CDR2 sequences are SGHRS and YFSETQ.

This sequence originates from a man aged 18 to 29 in good health. Some clones in this sample may be carry-over from other donors' samples. Sequencing used naive CD8+ T cells from PBMCs. The chain joins TRBV5-1 to TRBJ2-5; 8 nucleotides line up with TRBD2. CDR3 amino acids: CASSQGLDHETQYF. In nucleotides, the CDR3 is TGCGCCAGCAGCCAGGGACTAGATCATGAGACCCAGTACTTC.